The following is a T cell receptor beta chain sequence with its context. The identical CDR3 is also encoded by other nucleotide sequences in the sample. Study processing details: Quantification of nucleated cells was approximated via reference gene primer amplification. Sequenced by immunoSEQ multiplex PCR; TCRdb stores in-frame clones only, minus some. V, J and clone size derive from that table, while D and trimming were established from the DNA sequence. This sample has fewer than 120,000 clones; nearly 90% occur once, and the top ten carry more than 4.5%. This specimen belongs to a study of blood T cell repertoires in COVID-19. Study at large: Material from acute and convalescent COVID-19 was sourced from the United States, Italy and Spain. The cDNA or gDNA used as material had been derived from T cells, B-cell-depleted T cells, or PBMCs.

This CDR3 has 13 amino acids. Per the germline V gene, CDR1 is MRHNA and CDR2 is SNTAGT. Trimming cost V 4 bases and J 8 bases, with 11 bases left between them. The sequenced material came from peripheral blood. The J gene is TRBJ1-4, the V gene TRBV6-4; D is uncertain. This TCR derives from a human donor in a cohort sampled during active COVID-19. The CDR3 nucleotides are TGTGCCAGCAGTGGAGGGCTTGGGGAAAAACTGTTTTTT. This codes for CASSGGLGEKLFF.